The T cell receptor beta chain described here comes from a study of cytomegalovirus exposure and HLA in healthy donors (dated by TCRdb to 2016 to 2017). Regarding the study in general: According to an earlier analysis of a few hundred of the donors, about 180 million T cells yielded 117 million unique TCR beta sequences and 250 to 350 Gb of sequence data. An early release that covered about 640 HLA-typed donors contained around 300 gigabases of sequencing data and roughly 84 million unique TCR sequences. Of the roughly 410 genotyped donors, less than 85% were placed in the genetic ancestry cluster associated with self-reported Caucasian donors. The study was designed to test whether signatures of past pathogen exposure could be identified by cataloging public T cell receptors. Using immunosequencing, the study profiled T cell repertoires from about 610 subjects and related those repertoires to cytomegalovirus serostatus. In addition to the first cohort of several hundred subjects, a separate validation cohort of over 90 different subjects was used. To predict cytomegalovirus infection status, the study combined high-throughput TCR immunosequencing, statistical association of individual TCRs with disease status, and machine learning. In a later analysis, previously published TCR beta repertoires from several hundred donors were re-analyzed and high-resolution HLA genotyping was added so that TCR occurrence patterns could be studied. The later analysis used no new phenotypic data to find candidate immune exposures, relying instead on TCR beta sequences and their occurrence across donors. An earlier analysis of 500 to 750 of the donors applied high-throughput TCR beta sequencing to assess whether each TCR beta V gene segment acted as functional or pseudogenic. Alongside the repertoire data, information on donor age, sex, ethnicity and CMV serostatus was compiled. A later genetic analysis used genome-wide SNP genotypes for about 55% of the 666 donors, treating that subset as a discovery cohort. Every discovery cohort repertoire had been produced on one sequencing platform. Class I and class II HLA loci were covered by the typing at four-digit resolution. The number of donors typed differed by locus, with about 629-630 for A, B, C, DRB1 and DQB1, over 500 for DQA1, 606 for DPA1, and 472 for DPB1. Roughly 5 DR-DQ haplotypes were handled as single units for association and clustering, since linkage in the cohort was strong. Across approximately 420 genotyped donors of the cohort, an average of roughly 250,000 unique TCR beta nucleotide sequences per donor were sequenced, and 15% to 20% of those sequences were non-productive.

Library preparation employed the immunoSEQ multiplex PCR assay. For the multiplex PCR, a mixture combining 60 forward primers for TCR Vbeta segments and 13 reverse primers for TCR Jbeta segments was used. The CDR3 region of rearranged TCR beta genes was amplified from genomic DNA with a multiplex PCR assay. The Illumina HiSeq System was used to sequence the amplified TCR beta libraries as 87-base-pair reads. Regarding the original processing steps: In a later analysis, approximately 74 million unique TCR beta chains were counted across the 690 or so repertoires, and approximately 11 million of these chains were shared by at least two donors. To remove PCR and sequencing errors, raw reads were error-corrected and collapsed into unique sequences using a nearest-neighbor algorithm that merged closely related sequences. CDR3 sequences were aligned to IMGT reference sequences to assign V, D and J gene segments. Each retained sequence needed at least a six-nucleotide match to both a V gene segment and a J gene segment. Rearrangements were called productive when the CDR3 lacked stop codons and stayed in frame with V and J; all others were non-productive. Following IMGT convention, CDR3 was defined as the stretch from the second conserved V-encoded cysteine to the conserved J-encoded phenylalanine. The earlier analysis of about 500 of the donors excluded sequences that lacked an unambiguous match to a single V gene segment. In an earlier analysis of several hundred of the donors, a V segment was called functional when productive rearrangements were above 56.7%, and segregating when the standard deviation between donors exceeded 5%. A statistical classification framework was built to diagnose cytomegalovirus status from the catalog of TCR beta chain sequences. A later analysis assigned V and J genes by comparing TCR nucleotide sequences with IMGT/GENE-DB human TR gene sequences. In a later analysis, CDR3 sequences and most-parsimonious VDJ recombination scenarios were assigned using the TCRdist pipeline. A later analysis defined each TCR beta chain by its CDR3 amino acid sequence plus V-gene family, and excluded reads lacking a unique V-gene family. In a later analysis, approximately 640 highly shared, low-generation-probability nucleotide sequences were removed to address suspected cross-contamination and a sequencing artifact. A later analysis calculated a clonal expansion index for each public chain from normalized within-repertoire ranks of inferred template counts. In a later analysis, generation probabilities were computed using a VDJ recombination model fitted to out-of-frame rearrangements, and the results were checked against IGoR. In a later analysis, TCR-TCR, TCR-HLA and TCR-CMV co-occurrence was scored with hypergeometric tests, and a repertoire-size bias correction was applied to TCR pairs. False discovery rates were estimated in a later analysis by permuting HLA or CMV assignments 20 times. In a later analysis, co-occurring TCRs were grouped with DBSCAN, and TCRdist sequence similarity was added when clustering was performed within HLA-allele-positive subsets. Co-occurrence clustering excluded repertoires with fewer than 30,000 or more than 120,000 public chains, plus five with anomalous nucleotide sharing. TCRdb's version of the immuneACCESS table is confined to in-frame rearrangements and falls short of the full clone set. An unresolved V gene accounts for under half of the shortfall where checked; the remainder is of unknown origin. The V and J calls and the clone size are those of that table, but D and trimming were determined from the DNA. The sample table holds some 200,000 clones, of which about 79% were seen once. The top ten constitute around 2% of the sample.

In total, just over 650 healthy bone marrow donors made up the cohort. At the time of sampling, all cohort members were nominally healthy, though unrecorded immune exposures were likely present. The donor was CMV seronegative and was included in the group of under 450 seronegative cohort members. Each donor provided a peripheral blood sample, and peripheral blood mononuclear cells were used for TCR beta sequencing. The Qiagen DNeasy Blood Extraction Kit was used to extract genomic DNA from the blood cell samples. V is pared back by 1 base and J by 5 bases, with 8 bases lying between the germline termini. The CDR3 covers 13 residues, taking in both the cysteine and the phenylalanine. The kept DNA is CDR3 alone, 39 bases in frame from the first base. Looking up the germline V gene (reference sequence) yields CDR1 SGHAT and CDR2 FQDESV. What the work shows at the level of the full study, not this receptor alone: When HLA alleles, especially DR and DQ, strongly co-occurred, TCR associations were difficult to assign to individual alleles. In an earlier analysis of fewer than 750 of the donors, most TCR beta V segments were observed in productive rearrangements about 90% or about 30% of the time, broadly matching IMGT annotations. A later analysis found that TCR association rates varied across HLA loci, with DRB1 alleles showing the most associated TCRs and HLA-C alleles the fewest. In a later analysis, HLA-associated TCR beta chains were found to be more clonally expanded and to have lower generation probabilities than equally common non-associated chains. Most TCR sequences were observed very rarely across donors, whereas some public TCRs were present in many individuals. Linkage disequilibrium might explain the correlated functional status among segregating V segments, but an unknown experimental factor could not be excluded. A cluster of highly shared sequence variants was judged likely to represent a technical artifact of the sequencing pipeline. In a later analysis, several top co-occurrence clusters were reported to appear linked to parvovirus B19, influenza, CMV and Epstein-Barr virus. Some IMGT-functional V segments, including TRBV6-2 and TRBV6-3, could not be distinguished by the 87-base-pair reads and were therefore excluded. Most CMV-associated TCR beta chains appeared to be HLA-restricted in a later analysis, and the HLA associations seemed to be driven largely by CMV exposure. Immune exposure information for the cohort was limited to CMV serostatus. Because counts were too low, seventeen rarely observed V segments, including chromosome 9 orphons, were excluded from the earlier analysis of several hundred of the donors. A few of the identified cytomegalovirus-associated TCR beta chains were confirmed in vitro to be specific for cytomegalovirus antigens. Because some donors lacked HLA typing at each locus, the association tests relied only on the typed subset. Only TCR beta chains were sequenced in this cohort, and the absence of alpha or paired-chain data limited detectable features. Compared with the approximately 700-donor mean, donors in an Asian-associated ancestry cluster had fewer N-insertions in productive TCRs, according to a later genetic analysis. The authors suggested that the approach could potentially be generalized to other disease states and immunological phenotypes. The study gave a list of over 150 TCR beta chains associated with cytomegalovirus. The presence/absence analyses assumed that sequencing depth was roughly uniform across donors, and that assumption may not be true. In a later analysis, more than 15,000 TCR beta sequences were associated with specific HLA alleles at a false discovery rate of 0.05. A further reported finding was that TCR beta sequences accurately predicted the HLA-A and HLA-B alleles for most subjects in the first cohort. An association between a missense DCLRE1C variant and V-gene and J-gene trimming of TCR beta chains was found in a later genetic analysis and replicated in an independent cohort. In both the original and validation cohorts, the classifier was reported to diagnose cytomegalovirus status with high specificity and sensitivity.

To note about this clone: Its antigen is unknown. Per-base qualities were not stored, and no clone one base away is much larger.

Here the chain combines TRBV11-1 and TRBJ2-5; the D gene assignment is ambiguous. The receptor's source is a man aged 18 to 35 in good health and CMV-seronegative. The sample consisted of PBMCs. The nucleotides read TGTGCCAGCAGCTTAGGGGCTTGGGAGACCCAGTACTTC. The resulting protein is CASSLGAWETQYF.